In this sample, the clone carrying this T cell receptor beta chain turned up a few times. This entry comes from a study of blood T cell repertoires in COVID-19. Trimming took 8 bases from V and 4 from J; bases not matched to a gene: 4. This CDR3 region has 13 residues. From germline, CDR1 is MDHEN and CDR2 SYDVKM. The protocol was immunoSEQ multiplex PCR, while the TCRdb copy is restricted to in-frame clones and leaves out a portion. In the table there are some 120,000 clones, about 86% of which are singletons. The V and J genes are TRBV28 and TRBJ1-5, with TRBD1 matching over 8 bases. What was sequenced was peripheral blood. The clonotype originates from a woman aged 45-59 years with active or convalescent COVID-19. In nucleotides, the CDR3 is TGTGCCAGCCAGGGGGCGCGGAATCAGCCCCAGCATTTT. Translating gives CASQGARNQPQHF. Full variable domain (remainder filled in from reference TRBV28 and TRBJ1-5): DVKVTQSSRYLVKRTGEKVFLECVQDMDHENMFWYRQDPGLGLRLIYFSYDVKMKEKGDIPEGYSVSREKKERFSLILESASTNQTSMYLCASQGARNQPQHFGDGTRLSIL.